This T cell receptor (beta chain) appears in the sequencing data of a study of T cell responses to AZD1222 COVID-19 vaccine. The V end was cut by 1 base, the J end by 0 bases, with 7 bases between. There are 15 residues in the CDR3. Germline lookup yields CDR1 LGHDT and CDR2 YNNKEL (reference sequence). The protocol was immunoSEQ multiplex PCR, while the TCRdb copy is restricted to in-frame clones and leaves out a portion. The data contain under 200,000 clones, over 80% of them seen just once; the ten biggest clones take up 2.5% to 3%. The sequencing used peripheral blood, collected on day 0 of MenACWY control vaccination. This rearrangement joins TRBV3-1 (or the pseudogene TRBV3-2) to TRBJ1-5; weak D call: TRBD1 (5 bases). This receptor was identified in an adult in good health. The DNA of the CDR3 is TGTGCCAGCAGCCAAGGACAGTATAGCAATCAGCCCCAGCATTTT. Amino acids: CASSQGQYSNQPQHF.